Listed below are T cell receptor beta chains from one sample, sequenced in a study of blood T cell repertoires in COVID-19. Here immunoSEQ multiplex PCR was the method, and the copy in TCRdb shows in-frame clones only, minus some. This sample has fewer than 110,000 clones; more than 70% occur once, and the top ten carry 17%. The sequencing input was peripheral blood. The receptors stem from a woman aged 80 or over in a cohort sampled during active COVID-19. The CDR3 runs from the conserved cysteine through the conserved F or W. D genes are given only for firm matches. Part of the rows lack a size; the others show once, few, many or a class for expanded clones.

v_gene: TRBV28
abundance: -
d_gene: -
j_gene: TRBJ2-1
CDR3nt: TGTGCCAGCAGTGGGTTAGGAGGGTTGTTCAATGAGCAGTTCTTC
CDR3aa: CASSGLGGLFNEQFF

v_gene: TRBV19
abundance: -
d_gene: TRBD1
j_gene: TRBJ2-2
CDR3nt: TGTGCCAGTAGTATCCCTCCGGACAGGGGGAGAACCGGGGAGCTGTTTTTT
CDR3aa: CASSIPPDRGRTGELFF

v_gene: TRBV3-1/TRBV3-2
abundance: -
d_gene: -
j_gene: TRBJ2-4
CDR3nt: TGTGCCAGCAGCCAAGATTGGAGGGGGCTTACGACCAAAAACATTCAGTACTTC
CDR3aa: CASSQDWRGLTTKNIQYF

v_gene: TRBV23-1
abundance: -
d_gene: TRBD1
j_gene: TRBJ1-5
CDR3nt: TGCGCCAGCAGTCATCGACACCATTTCTTAACAGGGGGCCCCCTCAATCAGCCCCAGCATTTT
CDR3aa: CASSHRHHFLTGGPLNQPQHF

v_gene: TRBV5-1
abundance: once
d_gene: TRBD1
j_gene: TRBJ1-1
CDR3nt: TGCGCCAGCAGCTTGGGACAGGGGGCCATGAACACTGAAGCTTTCTTT
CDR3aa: CASSLGQGAMNTEAFF

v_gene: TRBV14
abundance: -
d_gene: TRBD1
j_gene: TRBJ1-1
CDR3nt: TGTGCCAGCAGCCACCTTTATCAGGGGGCTAGGCGACTCACTGAAGCTTTCTTT
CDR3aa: CASSHLYQGARRLTEAFF

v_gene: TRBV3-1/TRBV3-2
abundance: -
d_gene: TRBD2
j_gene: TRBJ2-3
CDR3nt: TGTGCCAGCAGCCAAGAGAGACTAGCGGGCACAGATACGCAGTATTTT
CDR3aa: CASSQERLAGTDTQYF

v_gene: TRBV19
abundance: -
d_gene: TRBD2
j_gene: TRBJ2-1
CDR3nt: TGTGCCAGTAGTGCCGGACTAGCGGGAGGTCGGTGGAGGGAGCAGTTCTTC
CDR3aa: CASSAGLAGGRWREQFF

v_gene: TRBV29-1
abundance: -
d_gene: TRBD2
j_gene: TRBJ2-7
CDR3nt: TGCAGCGTTGAAGATGCGGTAGCTAGCGGGGGCTACGAGCAGTACTTC
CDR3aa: CSVEDAVASGGYEQYF

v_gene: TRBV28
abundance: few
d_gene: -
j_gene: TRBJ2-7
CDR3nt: TGTGCCAGCAGTTCGAGCTCCTACGAGCAGTACTTC
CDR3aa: CASSSSSYEQYF

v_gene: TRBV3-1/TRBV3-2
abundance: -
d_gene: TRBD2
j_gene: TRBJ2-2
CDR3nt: TGTGCCAGCAGCCACCCGAGAGGGACTAGCGGTAACACCGGGGAGCTGTTTTTT
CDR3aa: CASSHPRGTSGNTGELFF

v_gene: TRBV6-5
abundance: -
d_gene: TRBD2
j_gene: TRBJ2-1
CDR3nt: TGTGCCAGCAGTTCCACTAGCGGGGGGGCCTATGAGCAGTTCTTC
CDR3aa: CASSSTSGGAYEQFF

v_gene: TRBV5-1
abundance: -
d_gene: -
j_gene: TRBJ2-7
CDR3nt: TGCGCCAGCAATGAACTTCTCTCGCGGGAGCAGTACTTC
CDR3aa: CASNELLSREQYF

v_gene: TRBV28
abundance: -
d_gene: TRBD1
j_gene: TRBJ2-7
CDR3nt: TGTGCCAGCTCTAGCGAGGGGACAGGCGGCTACGAGCAGTACTTC
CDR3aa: CASSSEGTGGYEQYF

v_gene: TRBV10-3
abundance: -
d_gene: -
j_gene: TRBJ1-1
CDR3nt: TGTGCCATCAGTGACCCTGGAAGGGGCACTGAAGCTTTCTTT
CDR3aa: CAISDPGRGTEAFF

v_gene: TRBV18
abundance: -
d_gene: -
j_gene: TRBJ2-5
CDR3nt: TGTGCCAGCTCACCACTCTATGGACTACAAGAGACCCAGTACTTC
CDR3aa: CASSPLYGLQETQYF

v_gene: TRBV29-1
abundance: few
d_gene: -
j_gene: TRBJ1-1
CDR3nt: TGCAGCGTATCAGGGAACACTGAAGCTTTCTTT
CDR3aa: CSVSGNTEAFF

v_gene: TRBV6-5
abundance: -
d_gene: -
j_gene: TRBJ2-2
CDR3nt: TGTGCCAGCAGTTATGGCGGAACCTACACCGGGGAGCTGTTTTTT
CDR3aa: CASSYGGTYTGELFF

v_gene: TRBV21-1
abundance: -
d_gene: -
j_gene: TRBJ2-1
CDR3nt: TGTGCCACCTTAGCGGGAGGCTGGGATGAGCAGTTCTTC
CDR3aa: CATLAGGWDEQFF

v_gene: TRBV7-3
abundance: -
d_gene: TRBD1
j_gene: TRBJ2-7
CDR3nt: TGTGCCAGCAGCCCAGGACAGGGGGCACAGGAGCAGTACTTC
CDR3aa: CASSPGQGAQEQYF

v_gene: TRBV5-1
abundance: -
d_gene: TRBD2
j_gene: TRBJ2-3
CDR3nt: TGCGCCAGCAGCTTCCAGCGGGGGGGCACAGATACGCAGTATTTT
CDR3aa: CASSFQRGGTDTQYF

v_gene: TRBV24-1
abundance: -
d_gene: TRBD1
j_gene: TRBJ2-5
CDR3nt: TGTGCCACCAGTTCGTCGGGACAGGGAGGTGCGGAGACCCAGTACTTC
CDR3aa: CATSSSGQGGAETQYF

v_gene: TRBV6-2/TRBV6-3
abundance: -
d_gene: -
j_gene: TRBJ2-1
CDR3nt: TGTGCCAGCAGCCCGCGAAGTAGCGGCTGGAGCTCCTACAATGAGCAGTTCTTC
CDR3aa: CASSPRSSGWSSYNEQFF

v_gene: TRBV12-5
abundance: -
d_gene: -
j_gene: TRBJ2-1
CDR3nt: TGTGCTAGTGGTTTGCCGACAGGACTAGGCCACGAGCAGTTCTTC
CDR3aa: CASGLPTGLGHEQFF

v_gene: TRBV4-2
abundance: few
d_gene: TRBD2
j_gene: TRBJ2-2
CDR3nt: TGTGCCAGCAGCCAAGATTTAGCGGGAGGGCTCGGGGGGGAGCTGTTTTTT
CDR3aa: CASSQDLAGGLGGELFF

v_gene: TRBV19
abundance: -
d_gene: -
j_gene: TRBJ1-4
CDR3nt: TGTGCCAGCGCCCGAGGACAGAATGAAAAACTGTTTTTT
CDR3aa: CASARGQNEKLFF

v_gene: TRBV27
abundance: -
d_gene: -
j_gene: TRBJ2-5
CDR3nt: TGTGCCAGCAGGTACAGGGACCGGGAGACCCAGTACTTC
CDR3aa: CASRYRDRETQYF

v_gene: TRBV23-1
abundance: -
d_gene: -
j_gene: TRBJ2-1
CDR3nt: TGCGCCAGCAGTCAATCGGTGGCTGCCAATGAGCAGTTCTTC
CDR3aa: CASSQSVAANEQFF

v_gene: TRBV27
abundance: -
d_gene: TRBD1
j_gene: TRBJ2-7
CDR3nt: TGTGCCAGCAGTCCGTGGACAGGGGTCAACGAGCAGTACTTC
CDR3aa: CASSPWTGVNEQYF

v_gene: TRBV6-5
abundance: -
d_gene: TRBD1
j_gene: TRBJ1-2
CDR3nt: TGTGCCAGCAGTTACGCCGGGACAGGGTCTAACACCTTC
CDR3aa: CASSYAGTGSNTF

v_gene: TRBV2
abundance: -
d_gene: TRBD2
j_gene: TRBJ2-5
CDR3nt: TGTGCCAGCATCCCTACTGGGGGACTAGCTCAGGAGACCCAGTACTTC
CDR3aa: CASIPTGGLAQETQYF

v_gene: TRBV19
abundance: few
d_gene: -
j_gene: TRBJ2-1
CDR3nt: TGTGCCAGTAGCGGCGGCAGCTCCTACAATGAGCAGTTCTTC
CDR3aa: CASSGGSSYNEQFF

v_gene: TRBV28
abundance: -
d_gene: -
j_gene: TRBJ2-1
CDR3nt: TGTGCCAGCAGTTTCGCGAGAGGAACCTCCTACAATGAGCAGTTCTTC
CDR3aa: CASSFARGTSYNEQFF

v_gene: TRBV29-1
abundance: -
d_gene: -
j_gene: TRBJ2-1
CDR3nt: TGCAGCGTTCGATCCATTAGCTCCTACAATGAGCAGTTCTTC
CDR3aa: CSVRSISSYNEQFF

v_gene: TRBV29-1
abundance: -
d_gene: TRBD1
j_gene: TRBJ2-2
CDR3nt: TGCAGCGTTTTCCTGACAGGGGACACCGGGGAGCTGTTTTTT
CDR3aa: CSVFLTGDTGELFF

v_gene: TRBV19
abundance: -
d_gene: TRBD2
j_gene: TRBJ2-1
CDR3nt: TGTGCCAGTAGTATAGTTATGCGGGGGGGCCCCTCGGGTTTTCAGTTCTTC
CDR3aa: CASSIVMRGGPSGFQFF

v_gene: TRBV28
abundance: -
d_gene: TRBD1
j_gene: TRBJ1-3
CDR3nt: TGTGCCAGCAGTTCTCCAGGGGGGAATGGAAACACCATATATTTT
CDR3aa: CASSSPGGNGNTIYF

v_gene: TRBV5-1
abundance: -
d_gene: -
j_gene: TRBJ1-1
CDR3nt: TGCGCCAGCAGCTCCCAGGCAGGTCGGATGAACACTGAAGCTTTCTTT
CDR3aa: CASSSQAGRMNTEAFF

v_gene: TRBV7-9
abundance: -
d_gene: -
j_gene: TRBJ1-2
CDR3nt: TGTGCCAGCAGTGTGACAGACTATGGCTACACCTTC
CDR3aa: CASSVTDYGYTF

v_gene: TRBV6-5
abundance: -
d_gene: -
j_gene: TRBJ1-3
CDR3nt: TGTGCCAGCAGCCACGGGGATGTCTCTGGAAACACCATATATTTT
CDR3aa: CASSHGDVSGNTIYF

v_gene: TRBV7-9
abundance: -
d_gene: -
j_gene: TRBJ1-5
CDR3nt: TGTGCCAGCAGCTTAGCGGGAGTTGGAGGGGACAATCAGCCCCAGCATTTT
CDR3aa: CASSLAGVGGDNQPQHF